Sequencing of this TCR beta chain was carried out in a study of blood T cell repertoires in COVID-19. The assay was immunoSEQ multiplex PCR, and TCRdb's table has in-frame clones only and misses some. The data hold 85,000 to 130,000 clones, with approximately 86% observed a single time. In its sample, this clone was seen a few times. The J segment lost 3 bases and the V segment lost 2 bases, leaving 5 bases of the junction unmatched. The CDR3 contains 15 residues. Per germline, CDR1 SNHLY and CDR2 FYNNEI. This rearrangement joins TRBV2 to TRBJ2-7; 9 bases fit TRBD2. Sequencing was carried out using PBMCs or T cells enriched from blood (not recorded which). The receptor was derived from a woman in her forties or fifties who had recovered from COVID-19. Written as DNA, the CDR3 is TGTGCCAGCAGTGAAAAGCGGGAGGTTCGCTACGAGCAGTACTTC. As protein: CASSEKREVRYEQYF.